There are a few counts of the clone carrying this T cell receptor beta chain. The CDR3 has 15 amino acids. From germline, CDR1 is ENHRY and CDR2 SYGVKD. V was clipped by 4 bases and J by 8 bases; unmatched bases: 12. The entry originates in a study of metastatic and nonmetastatic thyroid tumors. MiXCR reprocessed the PCR reads for TCRdb. This sample has 43,000 or so clones, with around 15% found just once. Patients underwent thyroid surgery, and none had received any treatment before it. V gene TRBV10-3 combines with J gene TRBJ1-2; the match to TRBD1 covers 8 bases. This sequence originates from a female donor with papillary thyroid cancer or a benign thyroid nodule (not recorded which). Some clones in this sample may be carry-over from other donors' samples. The sequenced material came from blood. The CDR3 DNA sequence: TGTGCCATCAGTGGCGGGACAGGCGGAGTCTTAGGCTACACCTTC. It is translated as CAISGGTGGVLGYTF.